Listed below are T cell receptor beta chains from one sample, sequenced in a study of patients and donors after allogeneic stem cell transplantation. TCRdb independently ran MiXCR on the RT-PCR reads; one entry per CDR3 protein. The data hold 98,000 or so distinct CDR3 sequences, with less than 45% observed a single time. Sequenced input: blood, either unsorted or a sorted T cell fraction (not recorded which). These receptors all stem from a human donor who was either an allogeneic HSCT recipient or a stem cell or donor lymphocyte infusion donor (not recorded which). It is not recorded whose cells these are; they may come from a transplant donor. The CDR3 runs from the conserved cysteine through the conserved F or W. The order of the fields is D gene, clone size, J gene, V gene, CDR3 protein, CDR3 DNA. A D gene is named only where the DNA matches it firmly. Only part of the rows carry a size: once, few, many, or a class if the clone is expanded.

d_call: -
clone_size: few
j_call: TRBJ1-4
v_call: TRBV12-3/TRBV12-4
cdr3_aa: CASSHVRDNHEKLFF
cdr3_nt: TGTGCCAGCAGCCATGTCCGGGACAACCATGAAAAACTGTTTTTT

d_call: TRBD1
clone_size: few
j_call: TRBJ1-2
v_call: TRBV20-1
cdr3_aa: CSARSTWDRDGYTF
cdr3_nt: TGCAGTGCTAGATCGACCTGGGACAGGGACGGCTACACCTTC

d_call: TRBD1
clone_size: -
j_call: TRBJ2-7
v_call: TRBV29-1
cdr3_aa: CSVFPGTGSSYEQYF
cdr3_nt: TGCAGCGTCTTCCCCGGGACAGGGTCTTCCTACGAGCAGTACTTC

d_call: TRBD1
clone_size: -
j_call: TRBJ1-1
v_call: TRBV5-1
cdr3_aa: CASSFTGDTEAFF
cdr3_nt: TGCGCCAGCAGCTTTACAGGGGACACTGAAGCTTTCTTT

d_call: TRBD1
clone_size: -
j_call: TRBJ2-7
v_call: TRBV29-1
cdr3_aa: CSVATGDPYEQYF
cdr3_nt: TGCAGCGTCGCGACAGGGGACCCTTACGAGCAGTACTTC

d_call: -
clone_size: -
j_call: TRBJ2-7
v_call: TRBV28
cdr3_aa: CASSLGPGGQYF
cdr3_nt: TGTGCCAGCAGTTTAGGTCCGGGCGGGCAGTACTTC

d_call: -
clone_size: few
j_call: TRBJ2-3
v_call: TRBV7-2
cdr3_aa: CASSLAVGPRGLTTDTQYF
cdr3_nt: TGTGCCAGCAGCTTAGCCGTAGGGCCGAGGGGCCTGACCACAGATACGCAGTATTTT

d_call: -
clone_size: -
j_call: TRBJ2-1
v_call: TRBV7-2
cdr3_aa: CASSLGGLAFYNEQFF
cdr3_nt: TGTGCCAGCAGCTTAGGAGGCCTAGCATTCTACAATGAGCAGTTCTTC

d_call: -
clone_size: -
j_call: TRBJ1-2
v_call: TRBV6-2/TRBV6-3
cdr3_aa: CASSYFRDPNYGYTF
cdr3_nt: TGTGCCAGCAGTTACTTCAGGGATCCTAACTATGGCTACACCTTC

d_call: -
clone_size: -
j_call: TRBJ2-7
v_call: TRBV6-2/TRBV6-3
cdr3_aa: CASSYPGTTYEQYF
cdr3_nt: TGTGCCAGCAGTTACCCCGGGACCACCTACGAGCAGTACTTC

d_call: TRBD1
clone_size: -
j_call: TRBJ2-7
v_call: TRBV4-3
cdr3_aa: CASSTNRGTYEQYF
cdr3_nt: TGCGCCAGCAGCACAAACAGGGGGACCTACGAGCAGTACTTC

d_call: -
clone_size: once
j_call: TRBJ1-1
v_call: TRBV6-5
cdr3_aa: CASSYFGGTEAFF
cdr3_nt: TGTGCCAGCAGTTACTTTGGGGGCACTGAAGCTTTCTTT

d_call: TRBD1
clone_size: -
j_call: TRBJ1-5
v_call: TRBV12-3/TRBV12-4
cdr3_aa: CASKFRGNQPQHF
cdr3_nt: TGTGCCAGCAAATTCAGGGGGAACCAGCCCCAGCATTTT

d_call: TRBD1
clone_size: few
j_call: TRBJ1-6
v_call: TRBV28
cdr3_aa: CASSFIMGTGDNSPLHF
cdr3_nt: TGTGCCAGCAGTTTCATTATGGGGACAGGGGATAATTCACCCCTCCACTTT

d_call: -
clone_size: -
j_call: TRBJ1-5
v_call: TRBV15
cdr3_aa: CATSTGPHQPQHF
cdr3_nt: TGTGCCACCAGCACAGGTCCTCATCAGCCCCAGCATTTT

d_call: TRBD2
clone_size: few
j_call: TRBJ2-3
v_call: TRBV12-3/TRBV12-4
cdr3_aa: CASRHSSGRPDTQYF
cdr3_nt: TGTGCCAGCAGACACTCTAGCGGGAGACCAGATACGCAGTATTTT

d_call: -
clone_size: many
j_call: TRBJ1-6
v_call: TRBV11-2
cdr3_aa: CASRLDRPNSPLHF
cdr3_nt: TGTGCCAGCAGATTAGACAGACCGAATTCACCCCTCCACTTT

d_call: TRBD1
clone_size: few
j_call: TRBJ2-5
v_call: TRBV6-5
cdr3_aa: CASSYSGTGVAETQYF
cdr3_nt: TGTGCCAGCAGTTACTCCGGGACAGGGGTCGCAGAGACCCAGTACTTC